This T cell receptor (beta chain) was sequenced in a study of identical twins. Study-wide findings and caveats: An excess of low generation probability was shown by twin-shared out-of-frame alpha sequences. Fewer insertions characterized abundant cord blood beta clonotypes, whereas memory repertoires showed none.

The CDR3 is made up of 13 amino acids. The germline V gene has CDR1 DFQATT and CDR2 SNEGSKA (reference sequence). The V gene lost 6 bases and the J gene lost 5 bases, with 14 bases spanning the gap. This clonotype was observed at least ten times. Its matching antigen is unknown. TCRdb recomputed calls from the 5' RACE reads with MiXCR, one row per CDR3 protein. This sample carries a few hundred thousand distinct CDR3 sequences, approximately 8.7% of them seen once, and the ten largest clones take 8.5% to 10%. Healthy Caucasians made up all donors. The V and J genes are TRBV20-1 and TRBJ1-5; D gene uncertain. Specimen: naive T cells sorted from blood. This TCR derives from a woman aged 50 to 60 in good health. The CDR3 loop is CSAEDGDYQPQHF. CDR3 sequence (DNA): TGCAGTGCGGAAGACGGGGATTATCAGCCCCAGCATTTT.